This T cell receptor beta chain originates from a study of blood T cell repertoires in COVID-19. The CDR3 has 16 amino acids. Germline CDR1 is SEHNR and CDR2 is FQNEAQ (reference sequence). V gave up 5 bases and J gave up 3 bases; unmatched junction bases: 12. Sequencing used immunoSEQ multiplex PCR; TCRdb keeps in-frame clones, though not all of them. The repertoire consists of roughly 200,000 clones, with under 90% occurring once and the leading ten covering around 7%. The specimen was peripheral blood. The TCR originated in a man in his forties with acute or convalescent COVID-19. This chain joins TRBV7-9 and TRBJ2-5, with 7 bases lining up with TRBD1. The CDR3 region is CASSPPAGGLKETQYF. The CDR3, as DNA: TGTGCCAGCAGCCCCCCAGCAGGGGGTCTGAAAGAGACCCAGTACTTC.